This T cell receptor beta chain was profiled in a study of T cells in Graves' hyperthyroidism and ophthalmopathy. Findings and limits, study-wide: Most expanded thyroid clonotypes above 0.001 also appeared in blood.

RNA transcripts provided the source from which TCR beta CDR3 regions were amplified. An initial round of RT-PCR targeting the TCR CDR3 relied on the HTBI primer set. TCRdb called the multiplex PCR reads again in MiXCR, with one record for every CDR3 protein. There are a few hundred thousand distinct CDR3 sequences in the sample; approximately 15% occur only once, and 7.5% to 9% lies in the top ten. Diagnostic assessment was based on clinical symptoms, serum thyroxine and TRAb, thyroid ultrasound and orbital computed tomography. The germline V gene has CDR1 MGHRA and CDR2 YSYEKL. This CDR3 has 16 amino acids. The junction had 6 bases not matched to a gene; V was cut back by 4 bases and J by 0 bases. Concerning this clonotype itself: Its specificity is not known.

This chain links TRBV4-1 with TRBJ1-1, with TRBD1 matching over 9 bases. Input material: blood. This receptor was identified in a woman aged 18-35 years with Graves' hyperthyroidism. The CDR3 here is CASSPTGGGMNTEAFF. The CDR3 DNA reads TGCGCCAGCAGCCCGACAGGGGGGGGAATGAACACTGAAGCTTTCTTT.